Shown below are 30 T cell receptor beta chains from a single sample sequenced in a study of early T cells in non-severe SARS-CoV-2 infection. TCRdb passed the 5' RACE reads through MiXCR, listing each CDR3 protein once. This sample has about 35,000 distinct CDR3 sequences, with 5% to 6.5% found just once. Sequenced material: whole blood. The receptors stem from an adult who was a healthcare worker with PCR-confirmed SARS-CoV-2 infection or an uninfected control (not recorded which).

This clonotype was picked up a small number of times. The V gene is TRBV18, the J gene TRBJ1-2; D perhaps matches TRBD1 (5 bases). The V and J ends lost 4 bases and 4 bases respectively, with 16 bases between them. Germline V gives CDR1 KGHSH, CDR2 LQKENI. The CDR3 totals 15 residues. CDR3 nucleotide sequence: TGTGCCAGCTCACAAGAATCTGGGGCCGGCTATGGCTACACCTTC. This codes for CASSQESGAGYGYTF.

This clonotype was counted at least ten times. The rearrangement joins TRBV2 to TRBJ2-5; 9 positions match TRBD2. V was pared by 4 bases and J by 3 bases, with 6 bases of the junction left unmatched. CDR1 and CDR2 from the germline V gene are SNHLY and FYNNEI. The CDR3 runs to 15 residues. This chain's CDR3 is CASSVAAGGEETQYF. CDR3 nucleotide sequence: TGTGCCAGCAGTGTTGCCGCGGGAGGGGAAGAGACCCAGTACTTC.

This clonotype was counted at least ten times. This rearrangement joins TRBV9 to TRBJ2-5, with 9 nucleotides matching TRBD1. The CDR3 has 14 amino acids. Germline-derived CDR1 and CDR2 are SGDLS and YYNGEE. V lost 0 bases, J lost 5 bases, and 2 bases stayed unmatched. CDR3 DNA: TGTGCCAGCAGCGTAGGGACAGGGGAGGAGACCCAGTACTTC. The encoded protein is CASSVGTGEETQYF.

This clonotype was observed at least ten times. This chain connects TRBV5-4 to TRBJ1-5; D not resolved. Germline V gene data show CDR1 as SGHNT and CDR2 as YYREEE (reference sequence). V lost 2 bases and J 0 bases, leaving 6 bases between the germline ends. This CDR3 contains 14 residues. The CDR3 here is CASSFGLSNQPQHF. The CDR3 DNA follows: TGTGCCAGCAGCTTCGGACTTAGCAATCAGCCCCAGCATTTT.

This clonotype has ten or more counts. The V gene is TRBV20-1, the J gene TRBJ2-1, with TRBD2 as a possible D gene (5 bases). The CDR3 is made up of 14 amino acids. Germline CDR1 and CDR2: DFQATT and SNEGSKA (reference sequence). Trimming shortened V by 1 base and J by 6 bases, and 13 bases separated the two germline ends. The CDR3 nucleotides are TGCAGTGCTAGAGGTGGGAGTCCCCTCAATGAGCAGTTCTTC. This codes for CSARGGSPLNEQFF.

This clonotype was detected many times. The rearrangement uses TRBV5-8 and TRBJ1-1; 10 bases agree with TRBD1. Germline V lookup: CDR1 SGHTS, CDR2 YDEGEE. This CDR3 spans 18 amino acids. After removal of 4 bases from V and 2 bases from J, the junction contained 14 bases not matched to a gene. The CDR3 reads CASSTGGEDRGINTEAFF. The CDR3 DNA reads TGTGCCAGCAGCACGGGGGGCGAGGACAGGGGGATCAACACTGAAGCTTTCTTT.

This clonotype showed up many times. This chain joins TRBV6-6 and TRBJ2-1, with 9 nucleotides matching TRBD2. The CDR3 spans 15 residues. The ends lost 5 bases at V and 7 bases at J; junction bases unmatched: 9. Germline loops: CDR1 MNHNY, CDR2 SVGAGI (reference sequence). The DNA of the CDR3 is TGTGCCAGCAGTCCTGGGGCGGGAGGGGGGAATGAGCAGTTCTTC. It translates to CASSPGAGGGNEQFF.

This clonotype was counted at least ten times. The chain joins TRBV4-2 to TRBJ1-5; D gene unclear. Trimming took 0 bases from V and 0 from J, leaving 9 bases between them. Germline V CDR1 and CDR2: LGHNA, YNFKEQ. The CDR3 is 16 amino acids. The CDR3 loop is CASSQEGGDSNQPQHF. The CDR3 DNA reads TGTGCCAGCAGCCAAGAGGGCGGGGATAGCAATCAGCCCCAGCATTTT.

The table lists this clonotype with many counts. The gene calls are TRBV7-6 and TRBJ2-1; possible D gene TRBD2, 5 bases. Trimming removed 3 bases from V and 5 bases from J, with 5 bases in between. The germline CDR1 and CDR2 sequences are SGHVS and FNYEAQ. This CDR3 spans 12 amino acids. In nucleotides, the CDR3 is TGTGCCAGCAGCTTCGGGAACAATGAGCAGTTCTTC. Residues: CASSFGNNEQFF. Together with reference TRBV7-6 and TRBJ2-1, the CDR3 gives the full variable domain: GAGVSQSPRYKVTKRGQDVALRCDPISGHVSLYWYRQALGQGPEFLTYFNYEAQQDKSGLPNDRFSAERPEGSISTLTIQRTEQRDSAMYRCASSFGNNEQFFGPGTRLTVL.

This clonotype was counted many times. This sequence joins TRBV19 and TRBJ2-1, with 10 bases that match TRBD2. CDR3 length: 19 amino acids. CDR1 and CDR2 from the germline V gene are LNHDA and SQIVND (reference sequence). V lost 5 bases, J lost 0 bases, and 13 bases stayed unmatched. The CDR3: CASSAGTSDTRSSYNEQFF. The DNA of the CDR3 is TGTGCCAGTAGTGCCGGGACTAGCGATACCAGGAGCTCCTACAATGAGCAGTTCTTC.

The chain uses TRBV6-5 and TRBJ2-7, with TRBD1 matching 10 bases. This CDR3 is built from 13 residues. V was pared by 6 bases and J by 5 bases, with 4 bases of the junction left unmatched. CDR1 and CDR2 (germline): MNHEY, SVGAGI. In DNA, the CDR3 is TGTGCCAGCAGCCGGGACAGGGGTCACGAGCAGTACTTC. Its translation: CASSRDRGHEQYF.

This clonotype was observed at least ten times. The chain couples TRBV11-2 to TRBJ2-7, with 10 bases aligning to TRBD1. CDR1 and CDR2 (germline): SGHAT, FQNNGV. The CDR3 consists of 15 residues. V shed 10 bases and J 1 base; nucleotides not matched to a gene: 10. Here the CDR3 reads CATVSTGQGSYEQYF. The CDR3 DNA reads TGTGCCACCGTAAGCACGGGACAGGGGTCCTACGAGCAGTACTTC.

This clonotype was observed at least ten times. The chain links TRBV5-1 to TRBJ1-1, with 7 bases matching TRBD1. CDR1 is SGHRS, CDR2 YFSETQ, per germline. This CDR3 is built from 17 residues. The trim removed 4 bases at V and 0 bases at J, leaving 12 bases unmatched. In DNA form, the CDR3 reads TGCGCCAGCAGCCCCTTCAGGGGGGGGGCCCTGAACACTGAAGCTTTCTTT. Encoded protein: CASSPFRGGALNTEAFF.

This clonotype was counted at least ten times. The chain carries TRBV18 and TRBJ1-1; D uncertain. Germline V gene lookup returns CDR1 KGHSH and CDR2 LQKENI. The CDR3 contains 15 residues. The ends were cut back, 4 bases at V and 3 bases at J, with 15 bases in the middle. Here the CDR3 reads CASSRAEGAHTEAFF. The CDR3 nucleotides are TGTGCCAGCTCACGGGCGGAGGGAGCTCACACTGAAGCTTTCTTT.

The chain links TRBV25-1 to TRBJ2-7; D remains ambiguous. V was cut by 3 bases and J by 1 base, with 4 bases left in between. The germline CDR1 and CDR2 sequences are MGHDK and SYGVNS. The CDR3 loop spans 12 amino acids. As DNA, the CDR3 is TGTGCCAGCAGTGACCGATCCTACGAGCAGTACTTC. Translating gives CASSDRSYEQYF.

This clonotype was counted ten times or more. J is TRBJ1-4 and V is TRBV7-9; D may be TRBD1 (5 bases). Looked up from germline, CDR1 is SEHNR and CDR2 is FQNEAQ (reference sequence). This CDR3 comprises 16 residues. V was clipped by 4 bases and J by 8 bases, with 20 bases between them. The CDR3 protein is CASSSTTDTDYEKLFF. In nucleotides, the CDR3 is TGTGCCAGCAGCTCTACAACGGACACCGACTACGAAAAACTGTTTTTT.

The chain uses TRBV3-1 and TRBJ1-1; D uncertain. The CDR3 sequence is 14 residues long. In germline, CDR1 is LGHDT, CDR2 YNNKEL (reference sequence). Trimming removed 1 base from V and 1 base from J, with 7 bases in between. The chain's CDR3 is CASSQGSQNTEAFF. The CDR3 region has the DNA TGTGCCAGCAGCCAAGGTTCCCAGAACACTGAAGCTTTCTTT.

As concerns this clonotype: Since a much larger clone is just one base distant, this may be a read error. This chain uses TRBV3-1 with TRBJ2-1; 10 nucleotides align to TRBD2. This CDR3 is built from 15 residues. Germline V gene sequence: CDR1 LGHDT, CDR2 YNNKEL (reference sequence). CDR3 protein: CVSSGGALTYNEQFF. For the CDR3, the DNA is TGTGTCAGCAGCGGGGGGGCTCTCACCTACAATGAGCAGTTCTTC.

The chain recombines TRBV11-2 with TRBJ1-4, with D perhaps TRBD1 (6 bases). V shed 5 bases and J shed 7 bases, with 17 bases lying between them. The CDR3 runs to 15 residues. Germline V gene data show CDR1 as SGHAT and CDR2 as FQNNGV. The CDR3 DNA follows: TGTGCCAGCAGCCCCTTACAGGGAAAGGTTGAAAAACTGTTTTTT. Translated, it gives CASSPLQGKVEKLFF.

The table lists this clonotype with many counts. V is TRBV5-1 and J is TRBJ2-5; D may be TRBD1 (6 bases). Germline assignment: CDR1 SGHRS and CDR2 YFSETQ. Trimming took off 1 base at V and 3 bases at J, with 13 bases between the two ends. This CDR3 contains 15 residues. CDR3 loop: CASSLSGHTEETQYF. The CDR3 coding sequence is TGCGCCAGCAGCTTGTCGGGACACACTGAAGAGACCCAGTACTTC.

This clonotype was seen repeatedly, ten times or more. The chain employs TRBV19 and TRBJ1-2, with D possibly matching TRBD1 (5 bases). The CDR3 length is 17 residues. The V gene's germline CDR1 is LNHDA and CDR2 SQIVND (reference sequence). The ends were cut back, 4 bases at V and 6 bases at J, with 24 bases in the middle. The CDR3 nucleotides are TGTGCCAGTAGTAATACGGGACTGAGGACGTGGGAGAATGGCTACACCTTC. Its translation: CASSNTGLRTWENGYTF.

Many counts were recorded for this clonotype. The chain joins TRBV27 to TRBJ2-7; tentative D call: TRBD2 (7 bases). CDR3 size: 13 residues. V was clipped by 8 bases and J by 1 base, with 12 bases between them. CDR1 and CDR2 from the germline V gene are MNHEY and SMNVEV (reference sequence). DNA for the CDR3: TGTGCCAGCTCCGGGGGGCCTTCCTACGAGCAGTACTTC. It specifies CASSGGPSYEQYF.

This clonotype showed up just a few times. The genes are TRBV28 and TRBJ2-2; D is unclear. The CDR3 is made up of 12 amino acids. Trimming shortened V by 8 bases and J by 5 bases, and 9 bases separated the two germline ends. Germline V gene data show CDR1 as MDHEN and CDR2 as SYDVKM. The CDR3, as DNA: TGTGCCAGCGGGCGGTTAACCGGGGAGCTGTTTTTT. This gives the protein CASGRLTGELFF.

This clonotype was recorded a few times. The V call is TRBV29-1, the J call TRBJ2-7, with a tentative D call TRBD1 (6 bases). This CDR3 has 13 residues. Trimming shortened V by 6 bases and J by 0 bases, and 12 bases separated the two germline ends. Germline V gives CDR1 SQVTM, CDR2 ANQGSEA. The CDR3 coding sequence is TGCAGCGTACGGACAGAGAGCTCCTACGAGCAGTACTTC. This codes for CSVRTESSYEQYF.

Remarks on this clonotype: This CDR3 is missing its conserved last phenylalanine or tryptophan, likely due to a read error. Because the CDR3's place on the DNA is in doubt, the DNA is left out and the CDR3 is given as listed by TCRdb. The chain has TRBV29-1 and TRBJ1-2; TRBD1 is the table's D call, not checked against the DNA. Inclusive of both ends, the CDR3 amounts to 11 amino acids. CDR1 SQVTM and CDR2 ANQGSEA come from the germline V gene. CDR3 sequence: CSVGGLGDNTV.

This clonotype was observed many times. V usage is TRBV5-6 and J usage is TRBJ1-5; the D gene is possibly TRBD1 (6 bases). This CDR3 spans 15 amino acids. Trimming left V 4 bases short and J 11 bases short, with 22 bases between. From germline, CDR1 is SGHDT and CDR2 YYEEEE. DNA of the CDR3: TGTGCCAGCAGCCCCCGGGACAACCGCGACGGGTCCCAGCATTTT. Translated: CASSPRDNRDGSQHF.

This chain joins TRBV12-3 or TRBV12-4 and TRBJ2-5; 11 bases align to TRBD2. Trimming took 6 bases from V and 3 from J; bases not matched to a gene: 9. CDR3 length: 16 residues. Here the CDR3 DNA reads TGTGCCAGCAGCAAGACTAGCGGGATGACCGAAGAGACCCAGTACTTC. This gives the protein CASSKTSGMTEETQYF.

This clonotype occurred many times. The CDR3 DNA is TGCAGTGCTACCGAATCAGGCTACGAGCAGTACTTC. Its translation is CSATESGYEQYF. The chain combines TRBV20-1 with TRBJ2-7; D uncertain. The ends were cut back, 4 bases at V and 3 bases at J, with 10 bases in the middle. The CDR3 extends over 12 amino acids. From germline, CDR1 is DFQATT and CDR2 SNEGSKA (reference sequence).

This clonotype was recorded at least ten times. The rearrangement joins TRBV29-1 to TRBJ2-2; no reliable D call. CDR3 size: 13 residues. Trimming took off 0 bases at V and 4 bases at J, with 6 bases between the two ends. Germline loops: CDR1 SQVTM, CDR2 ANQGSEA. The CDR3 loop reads CSVEDTATGELFF. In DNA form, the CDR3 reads TGCAGCGTTGAAGACACAGCCACCGGGGAGCTGTTTTTT.

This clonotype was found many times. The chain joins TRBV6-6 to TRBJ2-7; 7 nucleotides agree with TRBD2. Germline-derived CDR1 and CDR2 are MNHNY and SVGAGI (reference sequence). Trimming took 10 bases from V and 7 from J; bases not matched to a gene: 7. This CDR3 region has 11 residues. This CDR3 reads CATLGGKEQYF. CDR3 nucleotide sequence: TGTGCCACCCTGGGGGGGAAAGAGCAGTACTTC.